This T cell receptor beta chain was sequenced in a study of cytomegalovirus exposure and HLA in healthy donors. The CDR3 totals 15 residues. The germline gives CDR1 SGHDN, CDR2 FVKESK. V lost 2 bases and J 7 bases, leaving 15 bases between the germline ends. General study points: Fewer N-insertions (relative to the approximately 670-donor mean) were reportedly seen in an Asian-associated ancestry cluster in a later analysis.

The PCR contained 60 Vbeta and 13 Jbeta primers. TCRdb's table, derived via immunoSEQ multiplex PCR, lists solely in-frame clones and lacks some. The table shows fewer than 150,000 clones, with more than 75% occurring only once. Of note for this clone: Its specificity is unknown.

Specimen: PBMCs. The sequence came from a man under 40 in good health and CMV-seronegative. The V call is TRBV14, the J call TRBJ2-1; weak D call: TRBD2 (5 bases). This CDR3 reads CASSQWRGPLNEQFF. The CDR3 nucleotides read TGTGCCAGCAGCCAATGGAGAGGGCCTTTGAATGAGCAGTTCTTC.